The 5 T cell receptor beta chains in this list originate from one sample, sequenced in a study of blood T cell repertoires in COVID-19. Profiling relied on immunoSEQ multiplex PCR, and the TCRdb table lists in-frame clones only, not all of them. The data show more than 200,000 clones, about 90% seen once. The sequencing input was peripheral blood. The receptors were gathered from a woman in her forties or fifties with acute or convalescent COVID-19.

This chain connects TRBV27 to TRBJ2-2; D gene ambiguous. The germline V gene encodes CDR1 MNHEY and CDR2 SMNVEV (reference sequence). Trimming removed 6 bases at V and 6 bases at J, with 8 bases between. The length of the CDR3 is 12 residues. The CDR3 region is CASRPIPGELFF. CDR3 nucleotides: TGTGCCAGCAGGCCTATCCCCGGGGAGCTGTTTTTT.

The chain combines TRBV4-3 with TRBJ2-3, with D perhaps matching TRBD1 (6 bases). In germline, CDR1 is LGHNA, CDR2 YSLEER. CDR3 length: 16 amino acids. V dropped 0 bases and J dropped 4 bases, with 14 bases sitting between them. CDR3 bases: TGCGCCAGCAGCCAAGATTATGAGGGGGTCGCAGATACGCAGTATTTT. This encodes CASSQDYEGVADTQYF.

The genes are TRBV14 and TRBJ1-6, with D tentatively TRBD1 (5 bases). CDR3 size: 14 residues. Trimming removed 4 bases at V and 10 bases at J, with 14 bases between. The germline V gene encodes CDR1 SGHDN and CDR2 FVKESK. This CDR3 is CASSLWGERSPLHF. The CDR3 bases are TGTGCCAGCAGCCTATGGGGGGAAAGGTCACCCCTCCACTTT.

J is TRBJ1-1 and V is TRBV12-3 or TRBV12-4; TRBD1 matches at 8 bases. The CDR3 is 13 residues long. The V segment lost 7 bases and the J segment 5 bases; nucleotides outside the gene matches: 6. CDR3 bases: TGTGCCAGCACCTGGACAGGGCGGACTGAAGCTTTCTTT. It specifies CASTWTGRTEAFF.

The table lists this clone with a count of one. Within the sample, other DNA sequences also encode this same CDR3. The chain combines TRBV19 with TRBJ2-7; 10 bases align to TRBD1. Losses at the gene ends were 1 base for V and 5 bases for J; bases not matched to a gene: 2. Looked up from germline, CDR1 is LNHDA and CDR2 is SQIVND (reference sequence). The CDR3 spans 14 residues. The CDR3 sequence is CASSIGTGGHEQYF. DNA for the CDR3: TGTGCCAGTAGTATAGGGACAGGGGGACACGAGCAGTACTTC.